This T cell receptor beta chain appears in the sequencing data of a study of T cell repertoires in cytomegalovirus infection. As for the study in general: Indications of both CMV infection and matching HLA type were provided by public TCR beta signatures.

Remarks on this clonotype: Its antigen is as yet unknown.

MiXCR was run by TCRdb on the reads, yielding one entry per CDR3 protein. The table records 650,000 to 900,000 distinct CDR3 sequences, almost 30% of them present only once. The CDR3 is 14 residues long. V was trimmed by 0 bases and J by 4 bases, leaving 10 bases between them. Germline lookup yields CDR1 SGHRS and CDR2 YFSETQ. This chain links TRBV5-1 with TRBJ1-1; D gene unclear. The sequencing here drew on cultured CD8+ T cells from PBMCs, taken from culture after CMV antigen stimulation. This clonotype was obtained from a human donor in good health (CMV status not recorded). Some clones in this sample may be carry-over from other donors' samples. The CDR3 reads CASSLVPPGTEAFF. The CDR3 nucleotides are TGCGCCAGCAGCTTGGTCCCGCCGGGCACTGAAGCTTTCTTT. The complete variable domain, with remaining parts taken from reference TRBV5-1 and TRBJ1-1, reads KAGVTQTPRYLIKTRGQQVTLSCSPISGHRSVSWYQQTPGQGLQFLFEYFSETQRNKGNFPGRFSGRQFSNSRSEMNVSTLELGDSALYLCASSLVPPGTEAFFGQGTRLTVV.